This paragraph reports one TCR beta chain. Treatment: some 19 received Ad26.COV2.S at low or high dose, single or two shots; about 5 received placebo; per-sample allocation not given. Day 63 after the first vaccine or placebo injection was the time point for sampling. This sample is part of a study of Ad26.COV2.S vaccination and SARS-CoV-2 variants. Study background: Sample donor was a member of the COV1001 Ad26.COV2.S trial arm. Ad26.COV2.S, an intramuscular injection, was given once or twice 56 days apart.

The CDR3 has 20 amino acids. The ends were cut back, 3 bases at V and 3 bases at J, with 29 bases in the middle. The repertoire was sequenced with immunoSEQ multiplex PCR; TCRdb's copy has only in-frame clones and lacks some. The data show fewer than 400,000 clones, about 88% seen once. V usage is TRBV23-1 and J usage is TRBJ2-5; D might be TRBD1 or TRBD2, each matching 5 bases. TRBV23-1 is designated an ORF whose function remains uncertain. This clonotype originated in a person aged 18-60 years who received the Ad26.COV2.S COVID-19 vaccine or a placebo. The sample was peripheral blood, taken in a trial of Ad26.COV2.S vaccine versus placebo. Here the CDR3 reads CASSHRDPRANSCWEETQYF. CDR3 nucleotide sequence: TGCGCCAGCAGTCATAGGGACCCCCGGGCTAACTCTTGTTGGGAAGAGACCCAGTACTTC.